Described below is a single TCR beta chain sequence and its context. Per the germline V gene, CDR1 is LGHDT and CDR2 is YNNKEL (reference sequence). V was pared by 2 bases and J by 7 bases, with 14 bases of the junction left unmatched. The CDR3 runs to 17 residues. The sample originates from a study of blood T cell repertoires in COVID-19. Study overall: Researchers got acute and convalescent COVID-19 samples from the United States, Italy and Spain.

Clinical history as reported by participants underpinned cohort assignment. Per the original methods: Researchers report that nucleated cell counts were estimated from reference gene primer amplification. Assay: immunoSEQ multiplex PCR; the TCRdb copy retains only in-frame clones and omits some. V, J and clone size are taken as reported in that table, and D and trimming were inferred from the DNA itself. The table lists around 50,000 clones, roughly 80% of them singletons. The chain is built from TRBV3-1 (or the pseudogene TRBV3-2) and TRBJ1-5; 7 bases agree with TRBD1. Sequencing was carried out using PBMCs or T cells enriched from blood (not recorded which). This clonotype originated in a woman aged 45 to 65 with acute COVID-19. The CDR3 loop is CASSQSPTNRGGQPQHF. The CDR3 nucleotides are TGTGCCAGCAGCCAATCTCCAACTAACAGGGGCGGCCAGCCCCAGCATTTT.